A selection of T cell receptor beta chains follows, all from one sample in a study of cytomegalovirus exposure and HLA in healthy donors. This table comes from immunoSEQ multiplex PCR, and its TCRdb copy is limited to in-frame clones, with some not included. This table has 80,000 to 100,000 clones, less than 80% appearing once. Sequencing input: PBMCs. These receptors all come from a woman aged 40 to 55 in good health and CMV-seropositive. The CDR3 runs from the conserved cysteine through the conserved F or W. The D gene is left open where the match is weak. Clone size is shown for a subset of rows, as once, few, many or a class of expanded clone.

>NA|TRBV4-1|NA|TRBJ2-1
CASSHLAIEQFF
TGCGCCAGCAGCCACCTCGCGATTGAGCAGTTCTTC
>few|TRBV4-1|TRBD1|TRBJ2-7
CASSDMGTGKQYF
TGCGCCAGCAGCGATATGGGGACAGGGAAGCAGTACTTC
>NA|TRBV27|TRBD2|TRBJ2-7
CASSLLAGDYEQYF
TGTGCCAGCAGTTTACTAGCGGGAGACTACGAGCAGTACTTC
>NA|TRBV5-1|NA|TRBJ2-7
CASSLERKPYEQYF
TGCGCCAGCAGCTTGGAGCGGAAACCCTACGAGCAGTACTTC
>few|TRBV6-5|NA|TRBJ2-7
CASSYRRDTPAYEQYF
TGTGCCAGCAGTTACCGAAGGGACACACCGGCCTACGAGCAGTACTTC
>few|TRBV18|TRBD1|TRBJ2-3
CASSPDRASTDTQYF
TGTGCCAGCTCACCGGACAGGGCCAGCACAGATACGCAGTATTTT
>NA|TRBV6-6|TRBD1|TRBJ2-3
CASRKSGTGGDTQYF
TGTGCCAGCAGGAAGTCCGGGACAGGGGGTGATACGCAGTATTTT
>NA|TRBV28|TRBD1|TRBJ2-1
CASLDGRGSYNEQFF
TGTGCCAGCCTGGATGGCAGGGGGTCCTACAATGAGCAGTTCTTC
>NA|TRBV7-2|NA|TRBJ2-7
CASSLDRLPGSSYEQYF
TGTGCCAGCAGCTTAGATAGGCTGCCAGGAAGCTCCTACGAGCAGTACTTC
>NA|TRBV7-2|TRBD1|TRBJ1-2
CASSLMGQGVGYTF
TGTGCCAGCAGCTTAATGGGACAGGGAGTAGGCTACACCTTC
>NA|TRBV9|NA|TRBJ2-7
CASARGSYEQYF
TGTGCCAGCGCAAGGGGATCCTACGAGCAGTACTTC
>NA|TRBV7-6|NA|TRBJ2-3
CASTPVASTDTQYF
TGTGCCAGCACTCCAGTGGCAAGCACAGATACGCAGTATTTT
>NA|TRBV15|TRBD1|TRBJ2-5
CATSTPPGTGEQETQYF
TGTGCCACCAGCACCCCCCCCGGGACAGGGGAACAAGAGACCCAGTACTTC
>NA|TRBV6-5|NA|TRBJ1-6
CASSYRSVSPLHF
TGTGCCAGCAGTTACCGGTCGGTTTCACCCCTCCACTTT
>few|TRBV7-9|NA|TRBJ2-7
CASSLQRYEQYF
TGTGCCAGCAGCTTACAACGGTACGAGCAGTACTTC
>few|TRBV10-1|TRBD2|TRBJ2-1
CASSFSGRRGFYNEQFF
TGCGCCAGCAGCTTTAGCGGGAGGAGGGGGTTTTACAATGAGCAGTTCTTC
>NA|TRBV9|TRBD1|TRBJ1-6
CASSPWTGLESPLHF
TGTGCCAGCAGCCCCTGGACAGGGCTGGAGTCACCCCTCCACTTT
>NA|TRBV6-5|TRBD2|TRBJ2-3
CASSFGLASDTQYF
TGTGCCAGCAGTTTCGGACTAGCATCCGATACGCAGTATTTT
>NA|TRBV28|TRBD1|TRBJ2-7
CASSISQGQGGYEQYF
TGTGCCAGCAGCATTTCACAGGGGCAAGGTGGTTACGAGCAGTACTTC
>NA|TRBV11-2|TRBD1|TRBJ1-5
CASSLDPDRGRTQHF
TGTGCCAGCAGCTTAGACCCCGACAGGGGGCGGACCCAGCATTTT
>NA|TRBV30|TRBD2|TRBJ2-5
CAWSAYAGREQYF
TGTGCCTGGAGTGCCTACGCGGGGAGGGAGCAGTACTTC
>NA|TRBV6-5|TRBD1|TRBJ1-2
CASAWGQGARGYTF
TGTGCCAGCGCCTGGGGACAGGGGGCGAGGGGCTACACCTTC
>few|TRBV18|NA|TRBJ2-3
CASSPRANTDTQYF
TGTGCCAGCTCACCGCGCGCAAACACAGATACGCAGTATTTT
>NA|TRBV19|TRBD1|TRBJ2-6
CASSLTGSGANVLTF
TGTGCCAGTAGTTTGACAGGGTCTGGGGCCAACGTCCTGACTTTC
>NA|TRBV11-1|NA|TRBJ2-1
CASSFAGSSYNEQFF
TGTGCCAGCAGCTTTGCGGGAAGCTCCTACAATGAGCAGTTCTTC
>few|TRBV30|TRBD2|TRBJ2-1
CASSLAGNEQFF
TGTGCCTCCTCGCTAGCGGGAAATGAGCAGTTCTTC
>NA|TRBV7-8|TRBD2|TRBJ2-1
CASSLELARGNEQFF
TGTGCCAGCAGCTTAGAACTAGCGAGAGGGAATGAGCAGTTCTTC
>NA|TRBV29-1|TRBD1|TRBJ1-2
CSVRDRSNYGCTF
TGCAGCGTTCGGGACAGGTCTAACTATGGCTGCACCTTC
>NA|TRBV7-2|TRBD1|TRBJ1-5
CASSPGQSKNQPQHF
TGTGCCAGCAGTCCGGGACAGTCAAAGAATCAGCCCCAGCATTTT
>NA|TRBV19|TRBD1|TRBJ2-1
CASSKPPWDRGSYNEQFF
TGTGCCAGTAGTAAACCCCCCTGGGACAGGGGTTCCTACAATGAGCAGTTCTTC
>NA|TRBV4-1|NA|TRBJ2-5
CASSQGGSRDFRQETQYF
TGCGCCAGCAGCCAAGGAGGGTCCCGGGACTTTAGACAAGAGACCCAGTACTTC
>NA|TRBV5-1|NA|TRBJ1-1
CASSLTGGRTEAFF
TGCGCCAGCAGCCTCACGGGGGGTCGCACTGAAGCTTTCTTT
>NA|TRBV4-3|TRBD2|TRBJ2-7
CASSHRTSGDHEQYF
TGCGCCAGCAGCCACCGGACTAGCGGGGATCACGAGCAGTACTTC
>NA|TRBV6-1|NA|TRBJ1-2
CASSEREHYTF
TGTGCCAGCAGTGAACGGGAGCACTACACCTTC
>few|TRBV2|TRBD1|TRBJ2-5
CASRGDSQETQYF
TGTGCCAGCAGGGGGGACAGTCAGGAGACCCAGTACTTC
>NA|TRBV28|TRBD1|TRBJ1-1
CASSPASTGGFEAFF
TGTGCCAGCAGCCCAGCATCGACAGGGGGCTTTGAAGCTTTCTTT
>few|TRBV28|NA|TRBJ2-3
CASSFLPADTQYF
TGTGCCAGCAGTTTCCTGCCGGCAGATACGCAGTATTTT
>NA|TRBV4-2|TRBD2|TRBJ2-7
CASSQASGGRNEQYF
TGTGCCAGCAGCCAAGCTAGCGGAGGGAGGAACGAGCAGTACTTC
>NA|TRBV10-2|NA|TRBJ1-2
CATASGPNYGYTF
TGCGCCACCGCCAGTGGGCCAAACTATGGCTACACCTTC
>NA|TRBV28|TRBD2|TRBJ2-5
CASSPLAGGPRETQYF
TGTGCCAGCAGTCCACTAGCGGGAGGGCCCAGAGAGACCCAGTACTTC